This T cell receptor beta chain was found in a study of blood T cell repertoires in COVID-19. For the study at large: PBMCs, B-cell-depleted T cells, or T cells were the source of the cDNA or gDNA that made up the material.

In the case of this clone: Additional DNA sequences in this sample encode the identical CDR3.

Study processing details: Researchers report that nucleated cell counts were estimated from reference gene primer amplification. Data came from immunoSEQ multiplex PCR; TCRdb stores just in-frame clones and leaves some out. From that table come the V and J calls and clone size; the DNA was used to work out D and trimming. Of around 200,000 clones listed, around 86% are singletons. The length of the CDR3 is 13 residues. The V end was cut by 1 base, the J end by 1 base, with 5 bases between. The TCR comes from a man aged 35 to 55 with active or convalescent COVID-19. What was sequenced was peripheral blood. The rearrangement links TRBV12-3 or TRBV12-4 to TRBJ2-7; no clear D. The chain's CDR3 is CASSLDSSYEQYF. CDR3 bases: TGTGCCAGCAGTTTAGACAGTTCCTACGAGCAGTACTTC.